A single sample gave rise to the 7 T cell receptor beta chains below, sequenced in a study of T cell responses to AZD1222 COVID-19 vaccine. Clones were read by immunoSEQ multiplex PCR, and TCRdb kept only the in-frame ones, dropping some. The sample includes some 60,000 clones, more than 60% of them seen just once. The sample was peripheral blood, taken 28 days after the second AZD1222 dose. All receptors come from an adult who received the AZD1222 COVID-19 vaccine.

The sample holds one count of this clone. The chain is built from TRBV18 and TRBJ2-1, with D unresolved. With 2 bases removed from V and 2 bases from J, the gap between germline ends came to 10 bases. There are 15 residues in the CDR3. Per the germline V gene, CDR1 is KGHSH and CDR2 is LQKENI. In DNA form, the CDR3 reads TGTGCCAGCTCACCAGTGACACCTCCCTACAATGAGCAGTTCTTC. This sequence encodes CASSPVTPPYNEQFF.

This clone was seen only once. The genes are TRBV24-1 and TRBJ2-2, with D maybe TRBD2 (5 bases). V was clipped by 8 bases and J by 1 base, with 10 bases between them. CDR1 KGHDR and CDR2 SFDVKD come from the germline V gene. This CDR3 contains 14 residues. CDR3 sequence: CATKEAGNTGELFF. The CDR3 DNA is TGTGCCACCAAGGAGGCAGGGAACACCGGGGAGCTGTTTTTT.

This chain connects TRBV11-3 to TRBJ1-1; TRBD1 aligns across 9 bases. The CDR3 covers 14 residues. V lost 3 bases to trimming and J lost 4 bases; unmatched junction nucleotides: 3. Germline CDR1 SGHNT, CDR2 YENEEA. Here the CDR3 reads CASSFGTGSTEAFF. The CDR3 DNA is TGTGCCAGCAGCTTCGGGACAGGGAGCACTGAAGCTTTCTTT.

The chain has TRBV5-1 and TRBJ2-5, with a possible D match to TRBD1 (5 bases). The V end was cut by 1 base, the J end by 1 base, with 11 bases between. The CDR3 runs 15 residues. The germline V gene has CDR1 SGHRS and CDR2 YFSETQ. CDR3 in amino acids: CASSLSQGPQETQYF. The CDR3 nucleotides read TGCGCCAGCAGCTTGTCCCAGGGTCCCCAAGAGACCCAGTACTTC.

There are a few counts of this clone. The rearrangement joins TRBV7-2 to TRBJ1-3; no definite D call. CDR1 and CDR2 (germline): SGHTA, FQGNSA. This CDR3 comprises 14 residues. Trimming removed 8 bases from V and 0 bases from J, with 11 bases in between. CDR3 nucleotides: TGTGCCAGCGGATTTAGGAGCTCTGGAAACACCATATATTTT. Its protein is CASGFRSSGNTIYF.

This clone appeared a single time. The chain joins TRBV28 to TRBJ1-6; TRBD1 matches 9 bases. J lost 14 bases, V lost 7 bases, and 18 bases had no gene match. Germline CDR1 reads MDHEN; CDR2 reads SYDVKM. The CDR3 spans 16 residues. CDR3 sequence (DNA): TGTGCCAGCACCTCCGCGCGGGGGACAGGGAGGAATACCCTCCACTTT. Protein product: CASTSARGTGRNTLHF.

V gene TRBV7-2 combines with J gene TRBJ1-4, with D uncertain. Trimming pared 1 base from V and 3 bases from J, leaving 6 bases between. The CDR3 loop spans 14 amino acids. CDR1 is SGHTA and CDR2 is FQGNSA in the germline V gene. The CDR3 sequence: CASSLEYSNEKLFF. CDR3 sequence (DNA): TGTGCCAGCAGCTTAGAGTATTCTAATGAAAAACTGTTTTTT.